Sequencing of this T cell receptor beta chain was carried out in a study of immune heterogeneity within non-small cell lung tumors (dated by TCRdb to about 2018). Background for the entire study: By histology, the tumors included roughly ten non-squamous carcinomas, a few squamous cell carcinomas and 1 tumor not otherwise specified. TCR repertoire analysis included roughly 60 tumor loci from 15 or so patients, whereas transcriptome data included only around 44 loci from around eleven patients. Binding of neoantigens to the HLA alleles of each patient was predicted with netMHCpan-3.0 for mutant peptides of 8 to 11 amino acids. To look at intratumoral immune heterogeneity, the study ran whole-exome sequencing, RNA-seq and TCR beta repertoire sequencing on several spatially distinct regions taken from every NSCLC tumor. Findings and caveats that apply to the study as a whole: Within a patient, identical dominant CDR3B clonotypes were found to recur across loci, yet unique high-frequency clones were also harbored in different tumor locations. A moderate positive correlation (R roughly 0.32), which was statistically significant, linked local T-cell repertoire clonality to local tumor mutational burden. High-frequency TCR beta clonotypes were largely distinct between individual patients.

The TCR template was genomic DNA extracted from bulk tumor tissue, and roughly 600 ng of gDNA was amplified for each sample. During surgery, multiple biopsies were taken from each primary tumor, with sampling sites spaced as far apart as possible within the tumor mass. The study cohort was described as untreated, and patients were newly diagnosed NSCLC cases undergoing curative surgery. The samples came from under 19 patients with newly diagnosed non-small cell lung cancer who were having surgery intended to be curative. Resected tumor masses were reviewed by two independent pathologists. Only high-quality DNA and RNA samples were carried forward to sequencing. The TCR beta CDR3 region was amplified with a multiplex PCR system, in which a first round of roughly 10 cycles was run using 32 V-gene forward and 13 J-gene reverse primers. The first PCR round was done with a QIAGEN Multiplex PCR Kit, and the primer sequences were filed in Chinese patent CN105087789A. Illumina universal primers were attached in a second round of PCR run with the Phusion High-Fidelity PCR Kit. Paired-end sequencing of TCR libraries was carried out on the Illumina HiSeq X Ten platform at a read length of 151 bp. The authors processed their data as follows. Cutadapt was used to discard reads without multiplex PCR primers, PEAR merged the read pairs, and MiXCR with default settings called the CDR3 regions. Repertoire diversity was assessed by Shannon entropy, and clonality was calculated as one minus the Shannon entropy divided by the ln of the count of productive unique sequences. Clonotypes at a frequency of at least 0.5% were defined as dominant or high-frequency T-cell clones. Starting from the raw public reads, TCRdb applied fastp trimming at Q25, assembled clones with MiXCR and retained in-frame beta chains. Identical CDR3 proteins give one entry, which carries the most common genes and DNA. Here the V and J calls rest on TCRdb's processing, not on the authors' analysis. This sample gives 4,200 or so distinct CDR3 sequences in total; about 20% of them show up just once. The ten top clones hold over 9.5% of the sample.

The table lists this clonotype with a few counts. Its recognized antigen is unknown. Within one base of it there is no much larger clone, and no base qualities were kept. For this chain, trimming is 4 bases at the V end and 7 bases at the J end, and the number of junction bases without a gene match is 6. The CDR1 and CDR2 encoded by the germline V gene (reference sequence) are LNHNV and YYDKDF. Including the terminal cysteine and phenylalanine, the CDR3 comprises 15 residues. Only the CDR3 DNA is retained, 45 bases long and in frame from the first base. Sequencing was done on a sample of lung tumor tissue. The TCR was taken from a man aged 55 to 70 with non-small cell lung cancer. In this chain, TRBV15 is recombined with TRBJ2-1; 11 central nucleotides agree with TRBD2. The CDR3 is CATSITSGGFNEQFF. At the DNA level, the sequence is TGTGCCACCAGCATAACTAGCGGGGGTTTTAATGAGCAGTTCTTC.